These T cell receptor beta chains were read from a single sample in a study of PD-1 blockade in mismatch repair-deficient tumors. The table came from immunoSEQ multiplex PCR; TCRdb's copy has only in-frame clones and leaves some out. The data contain more than 95,000 clones, 70% to 90% of them seen just once; the ten biggest clones take up about 13%. The sequences come from peripheral blood, collected 44 weeks after starting pembrolizumab. These receptors all stem from an adult with mismatch repair-deficient cancer. Each CDR3 is given without its conserved first and last residue. Clone size is given for some rows only: seen once, a few or many times, or a class if the clone is expanded.

>TRBV30|-
AWSTPTGAGWLDTQY
>TRBV6-5|once
ASSSRTIQETQY
>TRBV5-4|-
ASSLDGGQPQH
>TRBV30|-
AWNQGRGSYEQY
>TRBV7-8|-
ASSFLSDPRTDTQY
>TRBV11-2|once
ASIKSGVHNEQF
>TRBV27|-
ASRRQTGGQGGEQY
>TRBV6-5|-
ASSLGGRASGELF
>TRBV15|once
ATSRGLAGVETQY
>TRBV6-5|-
ASSYPGLAGGRVQF
>TRBV10-3|-
AISALAQLREQY
>TRBV12-5|-
ASGLVAGEYNEQF
>TRBV2|-
ASSVQGGRGETQY
>TRBV6-5|few
ASGVGELF
>TRBV28|-
ASGLADYNEQF
>TRBV6-6|-
ASLGGGKQPQH
>TRBV7-9|-
ASSLVALGRTDTQY
>TRBV4-1|-
ASSPQAYNEQF
>TRBV19|few
ASSIAGGAGYGYT
>TRBV25-1|-
ASQLAGGDETQY
>TRBV6-1|-
ASSPNRDGTEAF
>TRBV7-9|-
ASSLGVGTPQETQY
>TRBV29-1|once
SVHADRGLANYGYT
>TRBV28|-
ASSPPGWNTEAF
>TRBV7-9|-
ASSLGSRGRTDTQY
>TRBV28|-
ASSLSAGAADTQY
>TRBV2|once
ASRPTGVWTEAF
>TRBV27|-
ASSPLGAGEDNEQF
>TRBV6-6|-
ASSYTAYSNQPQH
>TRBV4-1|once
ASSLTSGSSLDTQY
>TRBV7-8|once
ASSPGTGEGRNEQF
>TRBV4-1|-
ASSPSRLYYNEQF
>TRBV4-1|-
ASSQDFYSGRGYEQY
>TRBV25-1|-
ASSLTGAGELF
>TRBV5-6|-
ASSLVTGGKQY
>TRBV6-5|-
ASSYGLALYEQY
>TRBV19|-
ASSRTSGHYEQY
>TRBV10-1|-
ASSESSGRFYEQY
>TRBV7-2|-
ASSLAAGGYEQY
>TRBV7-2|-
ASSAWVAGGSGTQY
>TRBV7-6|-
ASSLGSSGRGPDTQY
>TRBV7-6|-
ASSLESRSDPYEQY
>TRBV28|-
ASSPPGAVYNEQF
>TRBV19|once
ASSILASYNEQF
>TRBV7-9|-
ASSSTQTANTGELF
>TRBV11-2|-
ASSPSGGTSYEQY
>TRBV30|-
AATGTVFNYGYT
>TRBV5-4|-
ASRFQGAGTEAF
>TRBV5-1|-
ASSPGTSGHNEQF
>TRBV29-1|few
SVSWGVRDTQY
>TRBV6-5|-
ASRLGGQGGYEQY
>TRBV10-3|-
AISAGGESEKLF